The T cell receptor beta chain described here comes from a study of T cell responses to AZD1222 COVID-19 vaccine. Worth noting for this clone: Its antigen is as yet unknown.

CDR1 is MNHEY and CDR2 is SMNVEV in the germline V gene (reference sequence). CDR3 length: 14 amino acids. V shed 3 bases and J 5 bases; nucleotides not matched to a gene: 4. General observations from the study: Researchers report vaccine-associated CD4 TCRs spanning spike, with dominance at 160-218 and 743-854.

Some clones are missing from TCRdb's copy, which holds only in-frame ones; the method was immunoSEQ multiplex PCR. The sample includes more than 95,000 clones, 88% of them seen just once. The specimen was peripheral blood, collected on day 0 of AZD1222 vaccination. The source of this sequence is an adult in good health. The gene calls are TRBV27 and TRBJ1-2; 9 positions agree with TRBD1. CDR3: CASSFLGTGYGYTF. As DNA, the CDR3 is TGTGCCAGCAGTTTCCTCGGGACAGGGTATGGCTACACCTTC.